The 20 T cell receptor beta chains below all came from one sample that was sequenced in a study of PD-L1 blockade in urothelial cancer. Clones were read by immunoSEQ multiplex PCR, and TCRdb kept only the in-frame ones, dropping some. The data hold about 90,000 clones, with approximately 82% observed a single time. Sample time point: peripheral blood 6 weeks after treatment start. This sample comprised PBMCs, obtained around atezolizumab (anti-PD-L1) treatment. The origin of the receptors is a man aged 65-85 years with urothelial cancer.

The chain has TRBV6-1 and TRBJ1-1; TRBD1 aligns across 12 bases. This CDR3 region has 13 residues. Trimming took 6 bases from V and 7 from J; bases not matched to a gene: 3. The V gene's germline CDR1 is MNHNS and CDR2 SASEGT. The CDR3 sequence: CASRGTGGFEAFF. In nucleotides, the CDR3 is TGTGCCAGCAGAGGGACAGGGGGCTTTGAAGCTTTCTTT.

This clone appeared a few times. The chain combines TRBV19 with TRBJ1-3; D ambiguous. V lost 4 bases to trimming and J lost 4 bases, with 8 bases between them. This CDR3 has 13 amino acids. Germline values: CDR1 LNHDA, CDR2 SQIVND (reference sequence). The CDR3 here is CASSTREGNTIYF. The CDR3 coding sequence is TGTGCCAGTAGTACCCGCGAGGGAAACACCATATATTTT.

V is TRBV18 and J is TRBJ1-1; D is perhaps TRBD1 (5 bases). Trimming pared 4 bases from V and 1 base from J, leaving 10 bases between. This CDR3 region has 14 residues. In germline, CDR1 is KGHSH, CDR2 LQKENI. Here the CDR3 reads CASSQGHTNTEAFF. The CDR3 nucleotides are TGTGCCAGCTCACAAGGACACACGAACACTGAAGCTTTCTTT.

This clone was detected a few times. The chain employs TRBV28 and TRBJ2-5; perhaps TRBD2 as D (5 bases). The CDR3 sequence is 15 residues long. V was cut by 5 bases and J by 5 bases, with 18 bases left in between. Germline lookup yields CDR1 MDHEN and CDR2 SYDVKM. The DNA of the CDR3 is TGTGCCAGCAGTCCCACGGGGTTTGCGGGTGAGACCCAGTACTTC. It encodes CASSPTGFAGETQYF.

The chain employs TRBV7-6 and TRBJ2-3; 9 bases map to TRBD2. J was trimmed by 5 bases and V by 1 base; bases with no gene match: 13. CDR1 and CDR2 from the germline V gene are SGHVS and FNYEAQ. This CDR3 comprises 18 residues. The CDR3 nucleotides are TGTGCCAGCAGCTTAGGGTTCGGCGCGGGAGGGCCTGAAGATACGCAGTATTTT. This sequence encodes CASSLGFGAGGPEDTQYF.

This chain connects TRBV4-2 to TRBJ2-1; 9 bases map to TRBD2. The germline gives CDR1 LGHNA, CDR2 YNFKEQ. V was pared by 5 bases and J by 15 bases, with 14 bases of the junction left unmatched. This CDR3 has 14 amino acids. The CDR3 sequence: CASSNPDSGRSRFF. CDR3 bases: TGTGCCAGCAGCAATCCGGATAGCGGGAGATCACGGTTCTTC.

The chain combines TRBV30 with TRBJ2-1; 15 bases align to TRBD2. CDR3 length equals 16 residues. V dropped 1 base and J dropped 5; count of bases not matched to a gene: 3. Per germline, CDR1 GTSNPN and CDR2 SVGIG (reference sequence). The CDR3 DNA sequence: TGTGCCTGGAGTGGTGGACTAGCGGGGGGGAACAATGAGCAGTTCTTC. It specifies CAWSGGLAGGNNEQFF.

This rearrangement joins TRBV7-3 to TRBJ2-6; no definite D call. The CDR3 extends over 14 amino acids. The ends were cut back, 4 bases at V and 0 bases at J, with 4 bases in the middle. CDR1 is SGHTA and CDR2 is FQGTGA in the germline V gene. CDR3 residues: CASSSTSGANVLTF. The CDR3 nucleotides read TGTGCCAGCAGCTCTACCTCTGGGGCCAACGTCCTGACTTTC.

CDR3 in DNA: TGTGCCACCAGCAGAGATCGTACAGGGGGTGAAGCTTTCTTT. Translating it yields CATSRDRTGGEAFF. The V and J genes are TRBV15 and TRBJ1-1; 8 bases are shared with TRBD1. Germline-derived CDR1 and CDR2 are LNHNV and YYDKDF (reference sequence). The CDR3 spans 14 residues. Germline trimming cut 0 bases from V and 7 bases from J; bases unmatched to any gene: 4.

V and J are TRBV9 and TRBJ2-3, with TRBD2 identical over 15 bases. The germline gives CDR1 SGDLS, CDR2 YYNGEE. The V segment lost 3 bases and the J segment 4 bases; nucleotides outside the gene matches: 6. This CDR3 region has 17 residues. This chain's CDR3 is CASSAGLAGGTADTQYF. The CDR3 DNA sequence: TGTGCCAGCAGCGCGGGACTAGCGGGAGGAACCGCAGATACGCAGTATTTT.

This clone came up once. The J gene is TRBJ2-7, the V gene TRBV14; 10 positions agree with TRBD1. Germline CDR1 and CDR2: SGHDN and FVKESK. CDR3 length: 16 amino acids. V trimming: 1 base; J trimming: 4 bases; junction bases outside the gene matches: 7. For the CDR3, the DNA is TGTGCCAGCAGCCAAGTGGGACAGGGGAAGATATACGAGCAGTACTTC. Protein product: CASSQVGQGKIYEQYF. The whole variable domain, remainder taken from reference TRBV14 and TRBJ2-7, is EAGVTQFPSHSVIEKGQTVTLRCDPISGHDNLYWYRRVMGKEIKFLLHFVKESKQDESGMPNNRFLAERTGGTYSTLKVQPAELEDSGVYFCASSQVGQGKIYEQYFGPGTRLTVT.

CDR3 in DNA: TGTGCCAGCAGCCTCCGTGGTCGCGGGGGGACCTACGAGCAGTACTTC. Translation: CASSLRGRGGTYEQYF. The chain uses TRBV11-2 and TRBJ2-7; TRBD2 matches at 8 bases. CDR1 is SGHAT and CDR2 is FQNNGV in the germline V gene. This CDR3 spans 16 amino acids. Germline trimming cut 5 bases from V and 2 bases from J; bases unmatched to any gene: 11. The full variable domain, with the rest looked up from reference TRBV11-2 and TRBJ2-7, is EAGVAQSPRYKIIEKRQSVAFWCNPISGHATLYWYQQILGQGPKLLIQFQNNGVVDDSQLPKDRFSAERLKGVDSTLKIQPAKLEDSAVYLCASSLRGRGGTYEQYFGPGTRLTVT.

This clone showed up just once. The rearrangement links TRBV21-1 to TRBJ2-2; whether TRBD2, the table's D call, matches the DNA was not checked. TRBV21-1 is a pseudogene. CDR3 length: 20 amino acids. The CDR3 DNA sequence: TGTGCCAGCAGCCCTCCGGAGGCAGGCGAGACGAGGGCGAACACCGGGGAGCTGTTTTTT. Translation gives CASSPPEAGETRANTGELFF.

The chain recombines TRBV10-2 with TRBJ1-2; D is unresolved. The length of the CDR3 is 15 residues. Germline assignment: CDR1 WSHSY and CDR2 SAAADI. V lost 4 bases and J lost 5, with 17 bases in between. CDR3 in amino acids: CASSATQKSLYGYTF. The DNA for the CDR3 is TGCGCCAGCAGTGCCACACAGAAAAGTCTATATGGCTACACCTTC.

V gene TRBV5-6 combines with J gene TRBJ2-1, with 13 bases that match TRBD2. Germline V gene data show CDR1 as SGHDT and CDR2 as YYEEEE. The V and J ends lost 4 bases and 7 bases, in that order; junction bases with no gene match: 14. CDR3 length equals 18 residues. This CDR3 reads CASSPGLAGVAGWNEQFF. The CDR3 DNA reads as TGTGCCAGCAGCCCCGGACTAGCGGGGGTGGCGGGATGGAATGAGCAGTTCTTC.

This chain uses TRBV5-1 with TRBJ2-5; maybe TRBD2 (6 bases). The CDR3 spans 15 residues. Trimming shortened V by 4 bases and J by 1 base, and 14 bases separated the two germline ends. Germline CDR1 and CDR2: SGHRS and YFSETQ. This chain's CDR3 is CASSRQTRGQETQYF. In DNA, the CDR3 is TGCGCCAGCAGCCGTCAGACTAGGGGCCAAGAGACCCAGTACTTC.

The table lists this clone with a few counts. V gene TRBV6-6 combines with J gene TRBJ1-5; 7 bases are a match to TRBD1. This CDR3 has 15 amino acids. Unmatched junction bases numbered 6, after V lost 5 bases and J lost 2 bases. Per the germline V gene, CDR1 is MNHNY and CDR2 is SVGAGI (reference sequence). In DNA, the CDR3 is TGTGCCAGCAGTCCTCCCGGGACAGGCAATCAGCCCCAGCATTTT. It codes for CASSPPGTGNQPQHF.

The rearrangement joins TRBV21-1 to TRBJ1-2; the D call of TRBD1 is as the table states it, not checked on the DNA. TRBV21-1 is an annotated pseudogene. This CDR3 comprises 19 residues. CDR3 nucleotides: TGTGCCAGCAGCAAAGCGCTAGGACAGGGGCCGCAAATTAACTATGGCTACACCTTC. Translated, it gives CASSKALGQGPQINYGYTF.

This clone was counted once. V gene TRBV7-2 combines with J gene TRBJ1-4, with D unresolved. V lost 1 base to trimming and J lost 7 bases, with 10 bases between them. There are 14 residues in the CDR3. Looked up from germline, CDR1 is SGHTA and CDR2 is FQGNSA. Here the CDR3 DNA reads TGTGCCAGCAGCTTAGACGCTGGGAGTGAAAAACTGTTTTTT. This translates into CASSLDAGSEKLFF.

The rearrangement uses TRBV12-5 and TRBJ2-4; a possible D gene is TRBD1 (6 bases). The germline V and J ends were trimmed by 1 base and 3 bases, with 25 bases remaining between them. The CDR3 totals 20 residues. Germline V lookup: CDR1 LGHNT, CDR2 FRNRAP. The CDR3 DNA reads TGTGCTAGTGGTTTGGGTCAGGGGACGTTGGATTCCATTGTCAAAAACATTCAGTACTTC. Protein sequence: CASGLGQGTLDSIVKNIQYF.